This TCR beta chain emerged from a study of patients and donors after allogeneic stem cell transplantation. Trimming removed 6 bases from V and 5 bases from J, with 14 bases in between. This CDR3 comprises 14 residues. In germline, CDR1 is LGHDT, CDR2 YNNKEL (reference sequence). TCRdb independently ran MiXCR on the RT-PCR reads; one entry per CDR3 protein. The table includes 200,000 to 250,000 distinct CDR3 sequences, 13% to 15% detected once. As regards this clonotype: One base away lies a much larger clone, so this may be a sequencing read error.

This sequence joins TRBV3-1 and TRBJ2-1; D gene unclear. This receptor was obtained from a human donor who was either an allogeneic HSCT recipient or a stem cell or donor lymphocyte infusion donor (not recorded which). It is not recorded whose cells these are; they may come from a transplant donor. The source material was blood, either unsorted or a sorted T cell fraction (not recorded which). The CDR3 DNA reads as TGTGCCAGCAGTTTTACTGGCGGAGACAATGAGCAGTTCTTC. Translated: CASSFTGGDNEQFF.